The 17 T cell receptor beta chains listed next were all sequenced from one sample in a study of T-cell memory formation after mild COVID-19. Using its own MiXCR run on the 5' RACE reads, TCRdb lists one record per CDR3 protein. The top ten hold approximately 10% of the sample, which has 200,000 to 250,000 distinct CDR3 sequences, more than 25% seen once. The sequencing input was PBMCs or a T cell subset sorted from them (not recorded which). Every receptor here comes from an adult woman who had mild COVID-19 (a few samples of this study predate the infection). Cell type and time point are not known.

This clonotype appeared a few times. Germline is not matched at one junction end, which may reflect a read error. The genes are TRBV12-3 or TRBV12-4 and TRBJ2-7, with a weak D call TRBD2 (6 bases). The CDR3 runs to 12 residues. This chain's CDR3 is CASRGPGTRTSF. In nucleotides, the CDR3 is TGTGCCAGCAGGGGGCCCGGGACTCGTACTTCTTTC.

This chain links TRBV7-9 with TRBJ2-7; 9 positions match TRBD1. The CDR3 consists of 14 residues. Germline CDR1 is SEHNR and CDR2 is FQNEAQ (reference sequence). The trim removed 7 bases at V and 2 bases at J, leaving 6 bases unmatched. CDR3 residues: CASTPGTGPYEQYF. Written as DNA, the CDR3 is TGTGCCAGCACCCCCGGGACAGGGCCCTACGAGCAGTACTTC.

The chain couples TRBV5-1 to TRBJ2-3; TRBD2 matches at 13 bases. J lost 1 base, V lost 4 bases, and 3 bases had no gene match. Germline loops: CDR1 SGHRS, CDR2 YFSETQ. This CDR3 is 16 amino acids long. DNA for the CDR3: TGCGCCAGCAGCACCGGGACTAGCGGGGGCACAGATACGCAGTATTTT. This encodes CASSTGTSGGTDTQYF.

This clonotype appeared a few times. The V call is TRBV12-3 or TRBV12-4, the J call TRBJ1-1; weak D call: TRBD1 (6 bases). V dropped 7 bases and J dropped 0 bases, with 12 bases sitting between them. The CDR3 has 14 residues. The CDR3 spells CASTPGQLNTEAFF. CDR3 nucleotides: TGTGCCAGCACCCCAGGACAGTTGAACACTGAAGCTTTCTTT.

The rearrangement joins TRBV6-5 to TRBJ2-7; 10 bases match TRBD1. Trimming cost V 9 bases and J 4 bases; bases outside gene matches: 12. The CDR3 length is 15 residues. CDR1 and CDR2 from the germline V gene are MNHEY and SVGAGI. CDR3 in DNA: TGTGCCAGTCGGCTCACACGACAGGGGGCTTACGAGCAGTACTTC. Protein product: CASRLTRQGAYEQYF.

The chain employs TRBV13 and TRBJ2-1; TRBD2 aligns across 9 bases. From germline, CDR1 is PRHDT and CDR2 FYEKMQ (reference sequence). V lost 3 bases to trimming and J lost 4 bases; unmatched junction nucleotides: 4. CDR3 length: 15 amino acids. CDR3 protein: CASSFIAGAYNEQFF. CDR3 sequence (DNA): TGTGCCAGCAGCTTCATAGCGGGAGCTTACAATGAGCAGTTCTTC.

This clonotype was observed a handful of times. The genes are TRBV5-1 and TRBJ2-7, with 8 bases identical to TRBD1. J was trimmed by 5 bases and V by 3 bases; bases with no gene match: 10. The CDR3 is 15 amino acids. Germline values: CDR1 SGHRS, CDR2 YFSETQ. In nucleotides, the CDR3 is TGCGCCAGCAGCTACGGACAGGGAGCCCTTGACGAGCAGTACTTC. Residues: CASSYGQGALDEQYF.

CDR3 amino acids: CASSGGGASNEQFF. CDR3 nucleotides: TGTGCCAGCAGCGGAGGGGGGGCTTCCAATGAGCAGTTCTTC. This chain links TRBV7-3 with TRBJ2-1; TRBD2 might be the D (7 bases). Germline-derived CDR1 and CDR2 are SGHTA and FQGTGA. The length of the CDR3 is 14 residues. Trimming stripped 5 bases from V and 6 bases from J, with 14 bases between.

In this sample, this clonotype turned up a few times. CDR3 sequence: CASNSEDSYNSPLHF. The CDR3 region has the DNA TGTGCCAGCAACAGCGAGGACTCCTATAATTCACCCCTCCACTTT. The chain uses TRBV6-5 and TRBJ1-6; D not certain. The length of the CDR3 is 15 residues. Trimming took off 7 bases at V and 0 bases at J, with 10 bases between the two ends. Per germline, CDR1 MNHEY and CDR2 SVGAGI.

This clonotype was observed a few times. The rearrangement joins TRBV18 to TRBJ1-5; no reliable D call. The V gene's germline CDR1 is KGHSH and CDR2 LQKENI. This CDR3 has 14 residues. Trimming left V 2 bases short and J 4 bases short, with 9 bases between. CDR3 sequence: CASSPGNTNQPQHF. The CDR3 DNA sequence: TGTGCCAGCTCACCAGGGAACACGAATCAGCCCCAGCATTTT.

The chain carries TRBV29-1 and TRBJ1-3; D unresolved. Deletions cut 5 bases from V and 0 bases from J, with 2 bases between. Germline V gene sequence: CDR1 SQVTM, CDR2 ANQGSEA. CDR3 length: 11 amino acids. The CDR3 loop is CSVTSGNTIYF. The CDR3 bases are TGCAGCGTTACCTCTGGAAACACCATATATTTT.

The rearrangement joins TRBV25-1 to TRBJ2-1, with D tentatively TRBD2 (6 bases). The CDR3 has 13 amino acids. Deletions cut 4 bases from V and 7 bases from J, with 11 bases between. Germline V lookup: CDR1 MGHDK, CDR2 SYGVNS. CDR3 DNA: TGTGCCAGCAGTGGCGCGGGGACTAATGAGCAGTTCTTC. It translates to CASSGAGTNEQFF. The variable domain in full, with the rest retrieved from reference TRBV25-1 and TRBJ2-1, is EADIYQTPRYLVIGTGKKITLECSQTMGHDKMYWYQQDPGMELHLIHYSYGVNSTEKGDLSSESTVSRIRTEHFPLTLESARPSHTSQYLCASSGAGTNEQFFGPGTRLTVL.

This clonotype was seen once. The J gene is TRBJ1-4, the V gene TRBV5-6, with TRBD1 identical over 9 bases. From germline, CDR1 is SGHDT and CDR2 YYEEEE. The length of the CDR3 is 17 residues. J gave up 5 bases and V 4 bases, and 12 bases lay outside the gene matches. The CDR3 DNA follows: TGTGCCAGCAGCAGAACAGGGGGCGTAATACCCAATGAAAAACTGTTTTTT. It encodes CASSRTGGVIPNEKLFF.

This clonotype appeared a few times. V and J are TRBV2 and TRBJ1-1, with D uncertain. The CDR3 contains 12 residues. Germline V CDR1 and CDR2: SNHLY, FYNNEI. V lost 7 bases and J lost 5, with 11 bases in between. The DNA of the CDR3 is TGTGCCAGCAATCAACGGAGGACTGAAGCTTTCTTT. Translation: CASNQRRTEAFF.

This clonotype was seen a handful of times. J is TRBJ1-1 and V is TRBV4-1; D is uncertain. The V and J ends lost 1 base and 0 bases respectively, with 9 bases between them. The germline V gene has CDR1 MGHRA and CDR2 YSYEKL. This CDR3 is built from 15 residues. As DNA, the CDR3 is TGCGCCAGCAGCCAAGCCGGCGTCATGAACACTGAAGCTTTCTTT. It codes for CASSQAGVMNTEAFF.

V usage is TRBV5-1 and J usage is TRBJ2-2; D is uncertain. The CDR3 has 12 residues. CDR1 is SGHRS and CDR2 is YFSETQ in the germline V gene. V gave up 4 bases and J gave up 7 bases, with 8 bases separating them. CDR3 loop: CASSGDDGELFF. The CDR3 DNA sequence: TGCGCCAGCAGCGGCGATGACGGGGAGCTGTTTTTT.

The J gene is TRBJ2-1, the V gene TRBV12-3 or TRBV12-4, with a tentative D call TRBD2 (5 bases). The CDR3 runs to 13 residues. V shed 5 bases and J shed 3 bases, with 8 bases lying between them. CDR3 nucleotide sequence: TGTGCCAGCAGTCATGGAGGCTACAATGAGCAGTTCTTC. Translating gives CASSHGGYNEQFF.